One sample yielded the 29 T cell receptor beta chains listed below, sequenced in a study of T cell repertoires in ileal Crohn's disease. Assay: immunoSEQ multiplex PCR; the TCRdb copy retains only in-frame clones and omits some. Among approximately 10,000 clones listed, 55% to 75% were seen once. Sample time point: neoterminal ileum biopsy at postoperative endoscopy, about 6 months after surgery. Sequences were obtained from ileal tissue. All receptors derive from an adult with Crohn's disease.

This sequence joins TRBV7-9 and TRBJ2-1; D unresolved. The ends were cut back, 5 bases at V and 5 bases at J, with 10 bases in the middle. CDR1 SEHNR and CDR2 FQNEAQ come from the germline V gene (reference sequence). There are 13 residues in the CDR3. The CDR3 nucleotides are TGTGCCAGCAGCCCCCCCTCTAACAATGAGCAGTTCTTC. It translates to CASSPPSNNEQFF.

The chain has TRBV6-6 and TRBJ2-3; TRBD2 agrees at 8 bases. This CDR3 spans 16 amino acids. V shed 6 bases, J shed 0 bases, and the junction held 8 bases outside the gene matches. The germline CDR1 and CDR2 sequences are MNHNY and SVGAGI (reference sequence). The CDR3: CASRAGTRDSTDTQYF. CDR3 nucleotides: TGTGCCAGCAGGGCCGGGACTAGAGATAGCACAGATACGCAGTATTTT.

The chain recombines TRBV9 with TRBJ2-3, with D possibly being TRBD1 (6 bases). Germline CDR1 reads SGDLS; CDR2 reads YYNGEE. The V end lost 3 bases, the J end lost 0 bases, and 11 bases lay between the germline ends. The CDR3 has 15 residues. CDR3 sequence (DNA): TGTGCCAGCAGCGCCCTACAGGGAAGCACAGATACGCAGTATTTT. It yields the protein CASSALQGSTDTQYF.

This clone was seen only once. J is TRBJ1-1 and V is TRBV28, with D hard to call. The CDR3 sequence is 14 residues long. Germline V CDR1 and CDR2: MDHEN, SYDVKM. The V end was cut by 5 bases, the J end by 4 bases, with 14 bases between. CDR3: CASSPRRETTEAFF. The CDR3 DNA reads as TGTGCCAGCAGTCCTCGGAGGGAGACCACTGAAGCTTTCTTT.

This chain connects TRBV11-2 to TRBJ2-2, with no clear D. The CDR3 consists of 16 residues. Germline-derived CDR1 and CDR2 are SGHAT and FQNNGV. Trimming shortened V by 1 base and J by 5 bases, and 14 bases separated the two germline ends. The CDR3 sequence: CASSLVSAVLTGELFF. The CDR3 nucleotides are TGTGCCAGCAGCTTAGTTTCGGCGGTTCTGACCGGGGAGCTGTTTTTT.

This rearrangement joins TRBV7-4 to TRBJ1-2; 7 nucleotides agree with TRBD1. Per germline, CDR1 SGHVT and CDR2 SQSDAQ. Trimming removed 3 bases from V and 0 bases from J; junction bases left unmatched: 10. The CDR3 extends over 17 amino acids. Here the CDR3 DNA reads TGTGCCAGCAGCTTCACAAGACAGGGAGAACCTAACTATGGCTACACCTTC. This encodes CASSFTRQGEPNYGYTF. Complete variable domain (other parts from reference TRBV7-4 and TRBJ1-2): GAGVSQSPRYKVAKRGRDVALRCDSISGHVTLYWYRQTLGQGSEVLTYSQSDAQRDKSGRPSGRFSAERPERSVSTLKIQRTEQGDSAVYLCASSFTRQGEPNYGYTFGSGTRLTVV.

The CDR3 nucleotides are TGTGCCAGCAGTGGATACCGACTCGGCTACACCTTC. Translating gives CASSGYRLGYTF. This chain links TRBV2 with TRBJ1-2; D gene uncertain. Germline CDR1 SNHLY, CDR2 FYNNEI. The V and J ends lost 4 bases and 8 bases respectively, with 11 bases between them. This CDR3 region has 12 residues.

The chain is built from TRBV19 and TRBJ1-1; no clear D. The CDR3 length is 15 residues. CDR1 is LNHDA, CDR2 SQIVND, per germline (reference sequence). Between the trimmed V and J ends, which lost 3 bases and 4 bases, there was a span of 15 bases. CDR3 nucleotides: TGTGCCAGTAGTATTAACTGGTCGCCGGGCACTGAAGCTTTCTTT. Protein: CASSINWSPGTEAFF. Full variable domain (rest looked up from reference TRBV19 and TRBJ1-1): DGGITQSPKYLFRKEGQNVTLSCEQNLNHDAMYWYRQDPGQGLRLIYYSQIVNDFQKGDIAEGYSVSREKKESFPLTVTSAQKNPTAFYLCASSINWSPGTEAFFGQGTRLTVV.

The chain joins TRBV7-9 to TRBJ2-3, with 8 bases matching TRBD2. Germline lookup yields CDR1 SEHNR and CDR2 FQNEAQ (reference sequence). CDR3 length: 15 amino acids. The V and J ends lost 5 bases and 6 bases, in that order; junction bases with no gene match: 10. In DNA, the CDR3 is TGTGCCAGCAGCGATATACAGGGCGGGGGGGATACGCAGTATTTT. Protein: CASSDIQGGGDTQYF.

The genes are TRBV25-1 and TRBJ2-5, with a possible D match to TRBD2 (5 bases). Germline values: CDR1 MGHDK, CDR2 SYGVNS. The CDR3 has 14 amino acids. Trimming left V 5 bases short and J 1 base short, with 11 bases between. The CDR3 is CASSYGGGQETQYF. The DNA for the CDR3 is TGTGCCAGCAGTTATGGAGGAGGCCAAGAGACCCAGTACTTC.

This chain connects TRBV4-1 to TRBJ2-5; TRBD2 might be the D (5 bases). This CDR3 has 13 amino acids. Germline V gene sequence: CDR1 MGHRA, CDR2 YSYEKL. Trimming stripped 3 bases from V and 5 bases from J, with 10 bases between. The CDR3 reads CASSQTERETQYF. Written as DNA, the CDR3 is TGCGCCAGCAGCCAGACCGAGCGGGAGACCCAGTACTTC.

A remark on this clone: A junction boundary mismatches the germline segment, possibly from a read error. The V gene is TRBV6-1, the J gene TRBJ2-1, with TRBD2 matching 11 bases. This CDR3 has 14 amino acids. CDR1 and CDR2 from the germline V gene are MNHNS and SASEGT. The CDR3 spells CASSQPTSGNGQFF. The CDR3 region has the DNA TGTGCCAGCAGCCAACCGACTAGCGGGAATGGGCAGTTCTTC.

The chain joins TRBV5-6 to TRBJ2-3; 9 bases are shared with TRBD2. The CDR3 runs to 15 residues. The V segment lost 3 bases and the J segment 4 bases; nucleotides outside the gene matches: 6. Germline loops: CDR1 SGHDT, CDR2 YYEEEE. CDR3 sequence reads: CASSSLKREADTQYF. The CDR3, as DNA: TGTGCCAGCAGCTCTCTTAAGCGGGAGGCAGATACGCAGTATTTT.

This clone was seen a single time. This chain connects TRBV29-1 to TRBJ2-2; D possibly corresponds to TRBD1 (6 bases). There are 15 residues in the CDR3. In germline, CDR1 is SQVTM, CDR2 ANQGSEA. The V end was cut by 5 bases, the J end by 5 bases, with 18 bases between. For the CDR3, the DNA is TGCAGCGTTCTGCCGGGTCGAAGGGGGACCGGGGAGCTGTTTTTT. It encodes CSVLPGRRGTGELFF.

A note on this clone: Other DNA sequences in this sample translate to the same CDR3. This sequence joins TRBV6-5 and TRBJ1-2; D gene ambiguous. Trimming took 2 bases from V and 4 from J, leaving 8 bases between them. The V gene's germline CDR1 is MNHEY and CDR2 SVGAGI. The CDR3 contains 13 residues. The CDR3 spells CASSYGRLYGYTF. The DNA of the CDR3 is TGTGCCAGCAGTTACGGCAGGCTCTATGGCTACACCTTC.

The chain links TRBV9 to TRBJ1-3, with unresolved D. CDR1 and CDR2 (germline): SGDLS, YYNGEE. The V end lost 3 bases, the J end lost 0 bases, and 7 bases lay between the germline ends. CDR3 length equals 14 residues. The chain's CDR3 is CASSEQISGNTIYF. The CDR3 DNA reads as TGTGCCAGCAGCGAACAGATCTCTGGAAACACCATATATTTT.

With regard to this clone: This CDR3 is also generated by other DNA sequences in the sample. J is TRBJ2-3 and V is TRBV18; 11 nucleotides agree with TRBD1. The CDR3 covers 14 residues. Germline loops: CDR1 KGHSH, CDR2 LQKENI. Trimming took 4 bases from V and 3 from J; bases not matched to a gene: 0. The DNA for the CDR3 is TGTGCCAGCTCACGGGACAGGGGGACAGATACGCAGTATTTT. Translated, it gives CASSRDRGTDTQYF.

The V call is TRBV30, the J call TRBJ2-5; possibly TRBD2 for D (5 bases). The DNA end lines up better with TRBJ2-7; the J call may be wrong. This CDR3 has 14 amino acids. Germline CDR1 and CDR2: GTSNPN and SVGIG (reference sequence). The CDR3 sequence is CAWSEGGSSYEQYF. The CDR3, as DNA: TGTGCCTGGAGTGAAGGCGGGTCCTCCTACGAGCAGTACTTC.

This chain connects TRBV28 to TRBJ2-7; D gene uncertain. Germline lookup yields CDR1 MDHEN and CDR2 SYDVKM. This CDR3 has 11 residues. Deletions cut 4 bases from V and 6 bases from J, with 7 bases between. CDR3 sequence (DNA): TGTGCCAGCAGTTCCCCTCGCGAGCAGTACTTC. This gives the protein CASSSPREQYF.

Turning to this clone: The identical CDR3 is also encoded by other nucleotide sequences in the sample. The rearrangement links TRBV5-4 to TRBJ2-7; 10 nucleotides match TRBD2. The CDR3 is made up of 14 amino acids. Germline V gene data show CDR1 as SGHNT and CDR2 as YYREEE (reference sequence). Losses at the gene ends were 4 bases for V and 6 bases for J; bases not matched to a gene: 7. In DNA, the CDR3 is TGTGCCAGCAGCCCTAGCGGGAGCTATAGCGAGCAGTACTTC. Translated: CASSPSGSYSEQYF.

The rearrangement links TRBV19 to TRBJ2-7, with TRBD2 as a possible D gene (6 bases). From germline, CDR1 is LNHDA and CDR2 SQIVND (reference sequence). V lost 1 base and J lost 2, with 12 bases in between. The CDR3 spans 15 residues. The CDR3 sequence: CASSIAGGKTYEQYF. DNA of the CDR3: TGTGCCAGTAGTATAGCTGGCGGGAAAACCTACGAGCAGTACTTC.

The V call is TRBV30, the J call TRBJ2-3; TRBD2 matches 11 bases. This CDR3 is 14 amino acids long. The J segment lost 2 bases and the V segment lost 8 bases, leaving 6 bases of the junction unmatched. CDR1 GTSNPN and CDR2 SVGIG come from the germline V gene (reference sequence). DNA for the CDR3: TGTGCCGTTTCGACTAGCGGGACCACAGATACGCAGTATTTT. Protein product: CAVSTSGTTDTQYF.

The chain combines TRBV7-8 with TRBJ2-6, with 7 nucleotides matching TRBD1. Trimming at V came to 5 bases and at J to 0 bases, leaving 7 bases not matched to a gene. The germline V gene has CDR1 SGHVS and CDR2 FQNEAQ. CDR3 size: 17 residues. CDR3 bases: TGTGCCAGCAGCACTAGGGGACAGAGCTCTGGGGCCAACGTCCTGACTTTC. Translated, it gives CASSTRGQSSGANVLTF.

Sample share makes this clone medium-sized (0.01 to 0.1%). This chain connects TRBV28 to TRBJ1-4; tentatively, D is TRBD1 (6 bases). This CDR3 contains 15 residues. Germline V gene sequence: CDR1 MDHEN, CDR2 SYDVKM. Trimming took 6 bases from V and 8 from J, leaving 19 bases between them. The CDR3 DNA reads as TGTGCCAGCAGCACAATGAGGGGGACGGGGGAAAAACTGTTTTTT. It specifies CASSTMRGTGEKLFF.

The chain links TRBV5-1 to TRBJ2-4; 9 bases match TRBD1. The CDR3 contains 14 residues. Germline values: CDR1 SGHRS, CDR2 YFSETQ. V gave up 3 bases and J gave up 8 bases; unmatched junction bases: 6. CDR3 DNA sequence: TGCGCCAGCAGCTACGGACAGGGGTTGGACATTCAGTACTTC. It specifies CASSYGQGLDIQYF.

This chain links TRBV6-6 with TRBJ1-1, with no clear D. Germline values: CDR1 MNHNY, CDR2 SVGAGI (reference sequence). This CDR3 is built from 14 residues. The V and J ends lost 2 bases and 2 bases respectively, with 9 bases between them. CDR3 loop: CASSYNSENTEAFF. The CDR3 DNA sequence: TGTGCCAGCAGTTACAATTCAGAAAACACTGAAGCTTTCTTT.

This clone was observed a handful of times. This chain connects TRBV2 to TRBJ2-5, with TRBD1 matching 9 bases. Germline V gives CDR1 SNHLY, CDR2 FYNNEI. CDR3 size: 14 residues. V lost 7 bases to trimming and J lost 5 bases; unmatched junction nucleotides: 8. The CDR3 DNA reads as TGTGCCAGCAATACGGGACAGGGACAGGAGACCCAGTACTTC. Protein: CASNTGQGQETQYF.

The rearrangement links TRBV6-4 to TRBJ2-2; possibly TRBD2 for D (6 bases). Trimming shortened V by 4 bases and J by 1 base, and 10 bases separated the two germline ends. The germline CDR1 and CDR2 sequences are MRHNA and SNTAGT. The CDR3 contains 15 residues. CDR3 amino acids: CASSATSGNTGELFF. The CDR3 nucleotides are TGTGCCAGCAGTGCGACTAGTGGGAACACCGGGGAGCTGTTTTTT.

The J gene is TRBJ2-7, the V gene TRBV28; TRBD2 might be the D (5 bases). This CDR3 is built from 11 residues. The germline V and J ends were trimmed by 7 bases and 6 bases, with 10 bases remaining between them. Germline CDR1 reads MDHEN; CDR2 reads SYDVKM. CDR3 amino acids: CASTSRGEQYF. CDR3 in DNA: TGTGCCAGCACTTCCCGGGGCGAGCAGTACTTC.